This T cell receptor (beta chain) derives from a study of blood T cell repertoires in COVID-19. The CDR3 is 16 amino acids. After removal of 2 bases from V and 8 bases from J, the junction contained 11 bases not matched to a gene. Per germline, CDR1 SGHRS and CDR2 YFSETQ. Some clones are missing from TCRdb's copy, which holds only in-frame ones; the method was immunoSEQ multiplex PCR. Among over 200,000 clones listed, 87% were seen once. Which cohort a participant joined came from the clinical history participants gave. In Cohort 3, a recovered donor had either two negative PCRs, clearance, or symptom resolution.

The material sequenced was PBMCs or T cells enriched from blood (not recorded which). This receptor was taken from a man aged 25 to 40 who had recovered from COVID-19. J is TRBJ1-2 and V is TRBV5-1, with 11 bases identical to TRBD1. In DNA, the CDR3 is TGCGCCAGCAGCTTCCTTAGACCGGGACAGGGGGACGGCTACACCTTC. Amino acid sequence: CASSFLRPGQGDGYTF.